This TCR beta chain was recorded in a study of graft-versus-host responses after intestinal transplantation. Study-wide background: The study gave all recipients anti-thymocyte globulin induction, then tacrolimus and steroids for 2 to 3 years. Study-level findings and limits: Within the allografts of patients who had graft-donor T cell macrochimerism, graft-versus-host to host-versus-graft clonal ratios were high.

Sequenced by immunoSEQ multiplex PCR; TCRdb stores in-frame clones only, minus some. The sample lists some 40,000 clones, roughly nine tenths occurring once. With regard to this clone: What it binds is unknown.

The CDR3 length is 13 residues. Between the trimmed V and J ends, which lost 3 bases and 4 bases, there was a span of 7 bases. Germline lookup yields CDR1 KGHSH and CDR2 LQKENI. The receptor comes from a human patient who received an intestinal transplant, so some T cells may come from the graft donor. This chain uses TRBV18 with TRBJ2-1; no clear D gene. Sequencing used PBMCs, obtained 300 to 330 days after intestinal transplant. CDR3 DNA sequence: TGTGCCAGCTCACCGGCATTATACAATGAGCAGTTCTTC. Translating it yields CASSPALYNEQFF.